The TCR beta chain under discussion was sequenced for a study of blood T cells in healthy people across ages. Points from the study as a whole: It was held that the diversity estimates obtained from one million T cells were underestimates.

Those donating, healthy Caucasian individuals from Russia, were aged roughly 6 to 90. Each sample had at least 6.5 million PBMCs isolated. CDR1 DFQATT and CDR2 SNEGSKA come from the germline V gene (reference sequence). The CDR3 runs 13 residues. Trimming pared 5 bases from V and 5 bases from J, leaving 15 bases between. As to this clonotype: Antigen: not known.

Primed by a sample-barcoded 5' primer and a J-beta primer mix, a second PCR proceeded for about 7 to 12 cycles. Tagging of each cDNA molecule was performed by a template-switch adaptor with 12 random nucleotides. A single record per CDR3 protein comes from TCRdb applying MiXCR to the 5' RACE reads. The data hold roughly 1,500,000 distinct CDR3 sequences, with 30% to 40% observed a single time. The sample comprised blood. This sequence was found in a woman aged 25-40 years in good health. The chain recombines TRBV20-1 with TRBJ2-5; either TRBD1 or TRBD2 may supply D (7 bases each). CDR3: CSAAPQGGETQYF. As DNA, the CDR3 is TGCAGTGCTGCCCCGCAGGGGGGGGAGACCCAGTACTTC.